Following are 19 T cell receptor beta chains from one sample sequenced in a study of T cells in Graves' hyperthyroidism and ophthalmopathy. Using RNA transcripts as the source, TCR beta CDR3 regions were amplified. The primer set for the first-round RT-PCR of the TCR CDR3 was HTBI. In TCRdb, the multiplex PCR reads were re-called with MiXCR into one record per CDR3 protein. Of 450,000 to 650,000 distinct CDR3 sequences listed, approximately 17% are singletons. Sequenced: blood. The receptor set was obtained from a young woman with Graves' ophthalmopathy.

This clonotype was picked up many times. V gene TRBV28 combines with J gene TRBJ1-2; possible D gene TRBD1, 6 bases. The germline V gene has CDR1 MDHEN and CDR2 SYDVKM. Trimming left V 3 bases short and J 6 bases short, with 17 bases between. The CDR3 length is 15 residues. CDR3: CASSFQSGTRNGYTF. CDR3 DNA sequence: TGTGCCAGCAGTTTCCAATCCGGGACAAGAAATGGCTACACCTTC.

This clonotype was counted only a few times. The chain joins TRBV7-9 to TRBJ1-2; D is ambiguous. The CDR3 consists of 15 residues. Looked up from germline, CDR1 is SEHNR and CDR2 is FQNEAQ (reference sequence). V lost 6 bases, J lost 2 bases, and 16 bases lay in between. The CDR3 spells CASRSPYRRNYGYTF. Written as DNA, the CDR3 is TGTGCCAGCAGATCCCCTTACAGAAGAAACTATGGCTACACCTTC.

The table lists this clonotype with many counts. The chain employs TRBV18 and TRBJ2-1; 8 nucleotides match TRBD2. J was trimmed by 6 bases and V by 2 bases; bases with no gene match: 9. This CDR3 region has 16 residues. Germline V gene data show CDR1 as KGHSH and CDR2 as LQKENI. In DNA form, the CDR3 reads TGTGCCAGCTCACCATTTCCGGGAGGGGTTAGCAATGAGCAGTTCTTC. This translates into CASSPFPGGVSNEQFF.

This clonotype was seen many times. This chain joins TRBV6-1 and TRBJ2-3; D is possibly TRBD2 (6 bases). V was clipped by 0 bases and J by 2 bases, with 9 bases between them. The CDR3 consists of 15 residues. CDR1 is MNHNS and CDR2 is SASEGT in the germline V gene. This CDR3 reads CASSEAWRDTDTQYF. CDR3 bases: TGTGCCAGCAGTGAAGCCTGGCGGGACACAGATACGCAGTATTTT.

This clonotype was counted at least ten times. The chain has TRBV2 and TRBJ2-5; the D is unclear. The V end lost 1 base, the J end lost 1 base, and 4 bases lay between the germline ends. Germline values: CDR1 SNHLY, CDR2 FYNNEI. The CDR3 spans 13 residues. This CDR3 reads CASSEGSQETQYF. The DNA of the CDR3 is TGTGCCAGCAGTGAAGGTAGCCAAGAGACCCAGTACTTC.

This clonotype was seen repeatedly, ten times or more. This sequence joins TRBV7-8 and TRBJ2-7; D is uncertain. This CDR3 comprises 14 residues. Germline V gives CDR1 SGHVS, CDR2 FQNEAQ. Trimming cost V 5 bases and J 3 bases, with 14 bases left between them. The CDR3 reads CASSPPLRVYEQYF. The CDR3 nucleotides read TGTGCCAGCAGCCCACCTTTAAGAGTCTACGAGCAGTACTTC.

The gene calls are TRBV4-1 and TRBJ2-5; D assignment may be TRBD1 or TRBD2 (6 bases each). The CDR3 totals 18 residues. Germline CDR1 reads MGHRA; CDR2 reads YSYEKL. V lost 1 base, J lost 5 bases, and 23 bases lay in between. The CDR3 protein is CASSQVGLSGATMETQYF. The DNA of the CDR3 is TGCGCCAGCAGCCAAGTCGGATTGTCGGGGGCGACCATGGAGACCCAGTACTTC.

In this sample, this clonotype turned up a few times. The chain carries TRBV6-1 and TRBJ1-5; 11 positions match TRBD1. V was clipped by 6 bases and J by 6 bases; unmatched bases: 13. The CDR3 covers 17 residues. Germline V lookup: CDR1 MNHNS, CDR2 SASEGT. CDR3 nucleotide sequence: TGTGCCAGCAGCGCAGCGGACAGGGGGCTTTTTGGTCAGCCCCAGCATTTT. Its protein is CASSAADRGLFGQPQHF.

This clonotype was counted between two and nine times. V usage is TRBV24-1 and J usage is TRBJ1-5; D unclear. The length of the CDR3 is 18 residues. Germline CDR1 is KGHDR and CDR2 is SFDVKD. The V end lost 11 bases, the J end lost 2 bases, and 27 bases lay between the germline ends. Here the CDR3 DNA reads TGTGCCAGCAAAGGCCAAGGGTCGGGAGATTTCGGCAATCAGCCCCAGCATTTT. Its protein product is CASKGQGSGDFGNQPQHF.

In this sample, this clonotype turned up many times. The CDR3 sequence is CASSLQYRGTEAFF. The CDR3 DNA reads as TGTGCCAGCAGCTTACAATACAGGGGCACTGAAGCTTTCTTT. The chain is built from TRBV13 and TRBJ1-1, with 7 bases fitting TRBD1. The CDR3 sequence is 14 residues long. V shed 2 bases and J 4 bases; nucleotides not matched to a gene: 4. Per germline, CDR1 PRHDT and CDR2 FYEKMQ (reference sequence). Supplemented by reference TRBV13 and TRBJ1-1, the full variable domain reads AAGVIQSPRHLIKEKRETATLKCYPIPRHDTVYWYQQGPGQDPQFLISFYEKMQSDKGSIPDRFSAQQFSDYHSELNMSSLELGDSALYFCASSLQYRGTEAFFGQGTRLTVV.

This chain joins TRBV20-1 and TRBJ2-3; D may be TRBD1 (5 bases). The CDR3 sequence is 14 residues long. Germline CDR1 and CDR2: DFQATT and SNEGSKA (reference sequence). V lost 6 bases, J lost 1 base, and 14 bases lay in between. Here the CDR3 DNA reads TGCAGTGCCCCCCCTGGGGCGGGCACAGATACGCAGTATTTT. This gives the protein CSAPPGAGTDTQYF.

This clonotype was detected many times. V is TRBV28 and J is TRBJ1-1, with D hard to call. The CDR3 runs to 13 residues. The germline V gene has CDR1 MDHEN and CDR2 SYDVKM. V was shortened by 2 bases and J by 2 bases, with 6 bases between the two germline ends. CDR3 sequence (DNA): TGTGCCAGCAGTTTAATCACCAACACTGAAGCTTTCTTT. Translating gives CASSLITNTEAFF.

A few counts support this clonotype. The rearrangement uses TRBV30 and TRBJ2-2; D gene ambiguous. V gave up 2 bases and J gave up 6 bases, with 10 bases separating them. The CDR3 runs to 13 residues. The germline CDR1 and CDR2 sequences are GTSNPN and SVGIG (reference sequence). The CDR3 loop is CAWSRGVAGELFF. The DNA of the CDR3 is TGTGCCTGGAGTCGAGGTGTTGCCGGGGAGCTGTTTTTT.

This clonotype was observed many times. J is TRBJ2-4 and V is TRBV27; TRBD1 matches at 8 bases. The length of the CDR3 is 18 residues. V shed 1 base, J shed 1 base, and the junction held 9 bases outside the gene matches. CDR1 is MNHEY and CDR2 is SMNVEV in the germline V gene (reference sequence). For the CDR3, the DNA is TGTGCCAGCAGTTTATTAGGGACAGGAGAGATTGCCAAAAACATTCAGTACTTC. It encodes CASSLLGTGEIAKNIQYF.

This clonotype has just a few counts. This sequence joins TRBV6-1 and TRBJ2-7; TRBD1 is a possible D gene (5 bases). The CDR3 runs to 14 residues. V shed 7 bases and J shed 4 bases, with 17 bases lying between them. Germline V lookup: CDR1 MNHNS, CDR2 SASEGT. The CDR3 nucleotides are TGTGCCAGCACCATAAGGGTGACAGTATACGAGCAGTACTTC. It specifies CASTIRVTVYEQYF.

This clonotype was recorded once. The chain is built from TRBV19 and TRBJ1-5; possibly TRBD1 for D (6 bases). Trimming pared 2 bases from V and 1 base from J, leaving 15 bases between. CDR3 length: 17 amino acids. The germline CDR1 and CDR2 sequences are LNHDA and SQIVND (reference sequence). The chain's CDR3 is CASSISGGALSNQPQHF. The DNA for the CDR3 is TGTGCCAGTAGTATATCTGGGGGCGCGTTGAGCAATCAGCCCCAGCATTTT.

The chain carries TRBV7-9 and TRBJ1-1; 9 bases map to TRBD1. Per germline, CDR1 SEHNR and CDR2 FQNEAQ (reference sequence). The V and J ends lost 5 bases and 1 base, in that order; junction bases with no gene match: 5. This CDR3 spans 15 amino acids. This CDR3 reads CASSPGQGPNTEAFF. The CDR3 DNA is TGTGCCAGCAGCCCGGGACAGGGCCCGAACACTGAAGCTTTCTTT.

This clonotype was seen only a few times. This chain links TRBV30 with TRBJ1-2; 11 bases are shared with TRBD1. After removal of 7 bases from V and 7 bases from J, the junction contained 2 bases not matched to a gene. The CDR3 has 11 residues. Germline V gene sequence: CDR1 GTSNPN, CDR2 SVGIG (reference sequence). The CDR3 region is CASGTGGGYTF. The CDR3 nucleotides read TGTGCCTCTGGGACAGGGGGTGGCTACACCTTC.

This clonotype was seen ten or more times. This chain uses TRBV28 with TRBJ1-1; tentative D call: TRBD1 (5 bases). CDR3 size: 17 residues. The V and J ends lost 8 bases and 0 bases respectively, with 22 bases between them. Germline values: CDR1 MDHEN, CDR2 SYDVKM. The CDR3 bases are TGTGCCAGCGCGCGGGGCAATCCTATCATCCTGAACACTGAAGCTTTCTTT. This codes for CASARGNPIILNTEAFF.